Following are 10 T cell receptor beta chains from one sample sequenced in a study of T cell responses to AZD1222 COVID-19 vaccine (dated by TCRdb to 2020 to 2023). The library was prepared using the immunoSEQ multiplex PCR assay. Held by TCRdb, this immuneACCESS table contains in-frame sequences only and omits some clones. Under half of the omission traces to an unresolved V gene where checked; the cause of the rest is unknown. The sample profile shows about 150,000 clones; about 93% of them were found once. Of the sample, 1.5% to 2% is held by the ten largest clones. Read against the paper, the sample's time point label means: baseline before first vaccination. The source was peripheral blood, collected on day 0 of AZD1222 vaccination. Receptors originate from an adult in good health.

The chain combines TRBV5-6 with TRBJ1-1; D not resolved. The germline gives CDR1 SGHDT, CDR2 YYEEEE. The CDR3 is 14 residues long. Trimming left V 4 bases short and J 0 bases short, with 10 bases between. The CDR3 region is CASSPTLVNTEAFF. CDR3 DNA: TGTGCCAGCAGCCCTACCCTGGTGAACACTGAAGCTTTCTTT.

The V gene is TRBV7-9, the J gene TRBJ1-1, with 9 bases that match TRBD1. CDR1 SEHNR and CDR2 FQNEAQ come from the germline V gene (reference sequence). The CDR3 runs to 14 residues. J gave up 4 bases and V 5 bases, and 5 bases lay outside the gene matches. The CDR3 DNA reads TGTGCCAGCAGCATAGGGACAGGGCTCACTGAAGCTTTCTTT. Translating it yields CASSIGTGLTEAFF.

CDR3 sequence (DNA): TGTGCCAGTAGTATAATGGGACAGGGATACAATGAGCAGTTCTTC. Protein sequence: CASSIMGQGYNEQFF. The rearrangement links TRBV19 to TRBJ2-1; 9 nucleotides align to TRBD1. The germline gives CDR1 LNHDA, CDR2 SQIVND (reference sequence). The CDR3 consists of 15 residues. V shed 2 bases, J shed 4 bases, and the junction held 3 bases outside the gene matches.

The rearrangement links TRBV6-1 to TRBJ1-6; 7 positions match TRBD1. The ends lost 2 bases at V and 9 bases at J; junction bases unmatched: 10. The CDR3 is 16 residues long. CDR1 MNHNS and CDR2 SASEGT come from the germline V gene. Here the CDR3 reads CASSEYGDRGSSPLHF. The DNA for the CDR3 is TGTGCCAGCAGTGAATATGGGGACAGAGGTAGTTCACCCCTCCACTTT.

This clone was detected a few times. The chain employs TRBV6-5 and TRBJ1-1; possible D gene TRBD1, 5 bases. Trimming stripped 2 bases from V and 7 bases from J, with 8 bases between. The CDR3 contains 12 residues. Germline V lookup: CDR1 MNHEY, CDR2 SVGAGI. This CDR3 is CASSYRRDEAFF. CDR3 sequence (DNA): TGTGCCAGCAGTTACCGCAGGGATGAAGCTTTCTTT.

As concerns this clone: The sample has other DNA sequences that encode this CDR3 too. The chain combines TRBV5-6 with TRBJ2-7; D ambiguous. Trimming took off 2 bases at V and 4 bases at J, with 7 bases between the two ends. This CDR3 has 12 amino acids. Germline CDR1 is SGHDT and CDR2 is YYEEEE. CDR3 loop: CASSFDRYEQYF. CDR3 DNA: TGTGCCAGCAGCTTTGATCGGTACGAGCAGTACTTC.

The chain is built from TRBV5-1 and TRBJ2-1; 9 positions agree with TRBD1. This CDR3 region has 17 residues. V shed 2 bases and J 5 bases; nucleotides not matched to a gene: 11. The V gene's germline CDR1 is SGHRS and CDR2 YFSETQ. CDR3 DNA sequence: TGCGCCAGCAGCTTCAGGGGACAGGGCATTAGGGACAATGAGCAGTTCTTC. It yields the protein CASSFRGQGIRDNEQFF.

The chain recombines TRBV29-1 with TRBJ1-2; weak D call: TRBD1 (5 bases). CDR3 length: 15 amino acids. Trimming shortened V by 7 bases and J by 0 bases, and 18 bases separated the two germline ends. Germline CDR1 SQVTM, CDR2 ANQGSEA. CDR3: CSASGGGAPNYGYTF. In DNA form, the CDR3 reads TGCAGCGCATCCGGAGGAGGGGCCCCTAACTATGGCTACACCTTC. Filled out from reference TRBV29-1 and TRBJ1-2, the complete variable domain reads SAVISQKPSRDICQRGTSLTIQCQVDSQVTMMFWYRQQPGQSLTLIATANQGSEATYESGFVIDKFPISRPNLTFSTLTVSNMSPEDSSIYLCSASGGGAPNYGYTFGSGTRLTVV.

The chain joins TRBV5-5 to TRBJ2-2, with a tentative D call TRBD1 (6 bases). V lost 3 bases and J lost 1, with 13 bases in between. Germline V gene lookup returns CDR1 SGHKS and CDR2 YYEKEE (reference sequence). The CDR3 is made up of 16 amino acids. The CDR3 loop is CASSSPGTLNTGELFF. DNA of the CDR3: TGTGCCAGCAGCTCCCCCGGGACACTGAACACCGGGGAGCTGTTTTTT.

The V gene is TRBV11-3, the J gene TRBJ1-4, with D unresolved. Deletions cut 6 bases from V and 6 bases from J, with 5 bases between. The CDR3 is made up of 11 amino acids. The V gene's germline CDR1 is SGHNT and CDR2 YENEEA. The CDR3 protein is CASSPYEKLFF. CDR3 nucleotides: TGTGCCAGCAGTCCGTATGAAAAACTGTTTTTT.